This is a list of T cell receptor beta chains from one sample in a study of cytomegalovirus exposure and HLA in healthy donors. Measured with immunoSEQ multiplex PCR; TCRdb has only the in-frame clones, and not every one. This listing includes around 31,000 clones. Input material: PBMCs. These receptors were collected from a female donor in good health and CMV-seronegative. CDR3s include the opening cysteine and the closing phenylalanine or tryptophan. A D gene is named only where the DNA matches it firmly.

j_call v_call d_call cdr3_aa cdr3_nt
TRBJ2-2 TRBV7-8 - CASSLALGGNLANTGELFF TGTGCCAGCAGCTTAGCGCTTGGAGGGAACCTCGCGAACACCGGGGAGCTGTTTTTT
TRBJ2-7 TRBV19 - CASSIGNRDVDEQYF TGTGCCAGTAGTATAGGGAACAGGGATGTAGACGAGCAGTACTTC
TRBJ2-7 TRBV7-3 - CASSLWGRVSYEQYF TGTGCCAGCAGCTTATGGGGCAGGGTCTCCTACGAGCAGTACTTC
TRBJ2-5 TRBV9 TRBD1 CASITGVQETQYF TGTGCCAGCATAACAGGGGTCCAAGAGACCCAGTACTTC
TRBJ1-1 TRBV9 - CASSVGGGSTEAFF TGTGCCAGCAGCGTAGGTGGCGGGAGCACTGAAGCTTTCTTT
TRBJ2-3 TRBV29-1 TRBD1 CSVEDRTGASNTDTQYF TGCAGCGTTGAAGATAGGACAGGGGCAAGCAATACAGATACGCAGTATTTT
TRBJ1-2 TRBV5-4 TRBD1 CASSFPGQAPTGYTF TGTGCCAGCAGCTTTCCGGGACAGGCCCCCACTGGCTACACCTTC
TRBJ2-1 TRBV15 - CATSRGLSGQYNEQFF TGTGCCACCAGCAGAGGGTTGAGTGGACAGTACAATGAGCAGTTCTTC
TRBJ2-1 TRBV7-9 TRBD2 CASSRPGTSGDSSYNEQFF TGTGCCAGCAGCCGTCCCGGGACTAGCGGGGATAGCTCCTACAATGAGCAGTTCTTC
TRBJ2-7 TRBV19 - CASRRVITSYEQYF TGTGCCAGTAGGCGCGTGATTACCTCCTACGAGCAGTACTTC
TRBJ2-7 TRBV4-1 TRBD2 CASSQESGAWGYEQYF TGCGCCAGCAGCCAAGAGAGCGGGGCGTGGGGATACGAGCAGTACTTC
TRBJ2-7 TRBV4-1 TRBD1 CASSQGTGGPYEQYF TGCGCTAGCAGCCAGGGGACAGGGGGCCCCTACGAACAGTACTTC
TRBJ2-7 TRBV11-3 - CASSLGGQGHYEQYF TGTGCCAGCAGCTTAGGCGGCCAGGGCCACTACGAGCAGTACTTC
TRBJ2-2 TRBV11-1 - CASRDYAGATNTGELFF TGTGCCAGCAGAGATTACGCAGGGGCCACGAACACCGGGGAGCTGTTTTTT
TRBJ1-1 TRBV30 - CAWRSGENTEAFF TGTGCCTGGAGATCAGGGGAGAACACTGAAGCTTTCTTT
TRBJ2-5 TRBV7-6 - CASSSTITYRDSETQYF TGTGCCAGCAGCTCGACGATAACCTACAGGGATTCAGAGACCCAGTACTTC
TRBJ2-5 TRBV6-5 - CASSYSKRRGEYF TGTGCCAGCAGTTACTCGAAAAGGCGCGGGGAGTACTTC
TRBJ1-3 TRBV7-8 - CAEGGTFGRLDAGNTIYF TGTGCCGAAGGGGGAACCTTCGGGCGCCTAGATGCTGGAAACACCATATATTTT
TRBJ2-2 TRBV28 TRBD2 CASSYSGGANTGELFF TGTGCCAGCAGCTATAGCGGGGGGGCTAACACCGGGGAGCTGTTTTTT
TRBJ2-7 TRBV10-3 TRBD2 CAISLAGGQSEQYF TGTGCCATCAGTCTAGCGGGGGGCCAGTCCGAGCAGTACTTC
TRBJ2-1 TRBV19 - CASSIVQGGFEDEQFF TGTGCCAGTAGTATAGTACAGGGAGGGTTTGAGGATGAGCAGTTCTTC
TRBJ1-1 TRBV6-6 - CASRTGRGVRNTEAFF TGTGCCAGCAGAACCGGCCGGGGGGTGCGGAACACTGAAGCTTTCTTT
TRBJ1-3 TRBV12-5 - CASGLTPAHTIYF TGTGCTAGTGGTTTGACACCAGCGCACACCATATATTTT